Below, 8 T cell receptor beta chains from the same sample are listed, as sequenced in a study of blood T cell repertoires in COVID-19. The table came from immunoSEQ multiplex PCR; TCRdb's copy has only in-frame clones and leaves some out. The sample has approximately 200,000 clones; around 89% are singletons. Sample: PBMCs or T cells enriched from blood (not recorded which). These receptors all come from a woman younger than 30 in a cohort exposed to, infected with or recovered from COVID-19 (not recorded which).

The chain recombines TRBV7-3 with TRBJ1-1; 8 nucleotides line up with TRBD1. With V trimmed by 4 bases and J by 3 bases, 10 bases remained unmatched. The germline V gene has CDR1 SGHTA and CDR2 FQGTGA. CDR3 size: 16 residues. The CDR3 sequence is CASSSDSRGRDTEAFF. The CDR3 nucleotides read TGTGCCAGCAGCTCAGATTCCAGGGGGCGGGACACTGAAGCTTTCTTT.

The J gene is TRBJ2-1, the V gene TRBV25-1; 10 positions agree with TRBD2. Germline values: CDR1 MGHDK, CDR2 SYGVNS. The CDR3 is 15 residues long. V was clipped by 8 bases and J by 9 bases; unmatched bases: 13. The CDR3 coding sequence is TGTGCCAGCCGTGGCCTAAGCGGGAGGGTTAGTGAGCAGTTCTTC. This encodes CASRGLSGRVSEQFF.

The V and J genes are TRBV19 and TRBJ1-6, with 8 bases that match TRBD1. The CDR3 totals 14 residues. The germline V gene encodes CDR1 LNHDA and CDR2 SQIVND (reference sequence). With 4 bases clipped from V and 5 bases from J, the junction kept 1 base outside the gene matches. The CDR3 reads CASSTGGHNSPLHF. The CDR3 nucleotides read TGTGCCAGTAGTACAGGGGGCCATAATTCACCCCTCCACTTT.

In its sample, this clone was seen once. The V gene is TRBV6-5, the J gene TRBJ2-5, with D possibly being TRBD2 (5 bases). The CDR3 runs 13 residues. Trimming shortened V by 11 bases and J by 1 base, and 14 bases separated the two germline ends. Germline V gene lookup returns CDR1 MNHEY and CDR2 SVGAGI. CDR3 nucleotide sequence: TGTGCCGCGGGCCAGCGAGCCCAAGAGACCCAGTACTTC. The encoded protein is CAAGQRAQETQYF.

This clone was counted a single time. The chain uses TRBV28 and TRBJ1-2, with TRBD1 matching 7 bases. J lost 5 bases, V lost 4 bases, and 7 bases had no gene match. The CDR3 extends over 14 amino acids. CDR1 MDHEN and CDR2 SYDVKM come from the germline V gene. The CDR3, as DNA: TGTGCCAGCAGTTCCGGGACAGCCGATTATGGCTACACCTTC. This encodes CASSSGTADYGYTF.

The chain combines TRBV6-5 with TRBJ2-7; 7 bases agree with TRBD2. The V gene's germline CDR1 is MNHEY and CDR2 SVGAGI. The V and J ends lost 7 bases and 2 bases, in that order; junction bases with no gene match: 11. The length of the CDR3 is 15 residues. The CDR3 is CASIVLADPTYEQYF. The CDR3, as DNA: TGTGCCAGCATTGTGCTAGCGGATCCCACCTACGAGCAGTACTTC.

As concerns this clone: This sample includes further DNA sequences coding for the same CDR3. This chain links TRBV7-9 with TRBJ2-3; the D gene is possibly TRBD2 (6 bases). Germline CDR1 SEHNR, CDR2 FQNEAQ (reference sequence). The germline V and J ends were trimmed by 3 bases and 2 bases, with 9 bases remaining between them. CDR3 length: 14 amino acids. CDR3 nucleotide sequence: TGTGCCAGCAGCTTCGGGCGGGACACAGATACGCAGTATTTT. Amino acids: CASSFGRDTDTQYF.

The chain couples TRBV19 to TRBJ1-1; tentative D call: TRBD1 (5 bases). Trimming stripped 7 bases from V and 9 bases from J, with 15 bases between. The CDR3 sequence is 12 residues long. Per the germline V gene, CDR1 is LNHDA and CDR2 is SQIVND (reference sequence). CDR3 amino acids: CASTQAGRQAFF. CDR3 DNA sequence: TGTGCCAGTACTCAAGCGGGGCGACAAGCTTTCTTT.